This TCR beta chain appears in the sequencing data of a study of human T cells and chemical hapten exposure. The study, taken as a whole, reports: PT1 expanded TCR counts and patch test score correlated positively. Compared with pre-sensitization or healthy control sets, expanded TCRs clustered more.

Trimming removed 3 bases from V and 9 bases from J, with 14 bases in between. Germline CDR1 reads SQVTM; CDR2 reads ANQGSEA. This CDR3 has 12 residues. On this clonotype itself: The antigen remains undetermined.

Documented time point: pre-sensitization, week 0. Regarding treatment: therapeutic diphenylcyclopropenone sensitization with weekly scalp DPC. One entry per CDR3 protein results from TCRdb running MiXCR on the RACE reads. Of over 35,000 distinct CDR3 sequences listed, under 12% are singletons. The rearrangement links TRBV29-1 to TRBJ1-1; no definite D call. This sample comprised whole blood, obtained in connection with sensitization to the hapten diphenylcyclopropenone (DPC). This clonotype originated in a young man with alopecia areata. Some clones in this sample may be carry-over from other donors' samples. The CDR3 DNA is TGCAGCGTTGAGAAGCGGGCCCCGAAAGCTTTCTTT. As protein: CSVEKRAPKAFF.